Following are 14 T cell receptor beta chains from one sample sequenced in a study of human T cells and chemical hapten exposure. Time point: patch test 2, 6 weeks after DPC sensitization. Treatment specified: therapeutic diphenylcyclopropenone sensitization with weekly scalp DPC. From the RACE reads, TCRdb called clonotypes with MiXCR, one entry per CDR3 protein. This repertoire shows 360,000 or so distinct CDR3 sequences, about 6% found once; its top ten account for about 5.4%. This material consisted of whole blood, taken in connection with sensitization to the hapten diphenylcyclopropenone (DPC). Every receptor here comes from a woman under 30 with alopecia areata. Some clones in this sample may be carry-over from other donors' samples.

This clonotype was counted between two and nine times. The chain couples TRBV6-6 to TRBJ1-5, with TRBD1 as a possible D gene (5 bases). Trimming removed 2 bases at V and 1 base at J, with 9 bases between. Germline loops: CDR1 MNHNY, CDR2 SVGAGI (reference sequence). The CDR3 loop spans 15 amino acids. CDR3 region: CASSYNRDSNQPQHF. The CDR3, as DNA: TGTGCCAGCAGTTACAACCGGGACAGCAATCAGCCCCAGCATTTT.

The chain couples TRBV12-3 or TRBV12-4 to TRBJ2-1, with 7 nucleotides matching TRBD1. CDR3 size: 14 residues. The ends lost 7 bases at V and 1 base at J; junction bases unmatched: 4. CDR3 protein: CASTQGQSYNEQFF. For the CDR3, the DNA is TGTGCCAGCACCCAGGGACAGTCCTACAATGAGCAGTTCTTC.

This clonotype was seen a handful of times. The rearrangement joins TRBV4-3 to TRBJ1-4; TRBD1 agrees at 9 bases. J lost 5 bases, V lost 0 bases, and 7 bases had no gene match. In germline, CDR1 is LGHNA, CDR2 YSLEER. The CDR3 loop spans 17 amino acids. The CDR3 loop reads CASSQDRGDRANEKLFF. The DNA of the CDR3 is TGCGCCAGCAGCCAAGATCGTGGGGACAGGGCCAATGAAAAACTGTTTTTT.

The chain carries TRBV6-5 and TRBJ1-2; a weak D match, TRBD1 (6 bases). V lost 8 bases to trimming and J lost 0 bases, with 13 bases between them. Germline CDR1 reads MNHEY; CDR2 reads SVGAGI. This CDR3 spans 14 amino acids. CDR3: CASHSGTPNYGYTF. The CDR3 nucleotides read TGTGCCAGCCATTCCGGGACACCTAACTATGGCTACACCTTC.

This clonotype was detected only a few times. The chain is built from TRBV12-3 or TRBV12-4 and TRBJ1-4; 8 positions agree with TRBD1. V lost 1 base to trimming and J lost 3 bases; unmatched junction nucleotides: 1. The CDR3 is made up of 15 amino acids. Written as DNA, the CDR3 is TGTGCCAGCAGTTTAGACAGGGGGGCTAATGAAAAACTGTTTTTT. This gives the protein CASSLDRGANEKLFF.

This clonotype turned up a few times. This chain uses TRBV6-5 with TRBJ2-7; D could derive from TRBD1 or TRBD2 (6 bases each). Germline V gene lookup returns CDR1 MNHEY and CDR2 SVGAGI. The V end lost 0 bases, the J end lost 6 bases, and 15 bases lay between the germline ends. This CDR3 comprises 15 residues. For the CDR3, the DNA is TGTGCCAGCAGTTACTCAGGGGGGACCGAAAGCGAGCAGTACTTC. As protein: CASSYSGGTESEQYF.

The chain uses TRBV12-3 or TRBV12-4 and TRBJ2-3, with no clear D. CDR3 length: 14 residues. V was clipped by 5 bases and J by 2 bases, with 11 bases between them. The CDR3 protein is CASSPLRYTDTQYF. In DNA, the CDR3 is TGTGCCAGCAGTCCCCTGAGGTACACAGATACGCAGTATTTT.

This clonotype was counted a few times. The CDR3 loop reads CASSSSTGGWNTEAFF. In DNA form, the CDR3 reads TGTGCCAGCAGCTCGTCGACAGGGGGCTGGAACACTGAAGCTTTCTTT. V usage is TRBV7-8 and J usage is TRBJ1-1; 10 bases agree with TRBD1. This CDR3 is built from 16 residues. J was trimmed by 1 base and V by 4 bases; bases with no gene match: 6. Germline V lookup: CDR1 SGHVS, CDR2 FQNEAQ.

This clonotype was recorded at least ten times. The V and J genes are TRBV12-3 or TRBV12-4 and TRBJ1-3, with D possibly being TRBD1 (6 bases). Trimming took 9 bases from V and 3 from J, leaving 9 bases between them. CDR3 length equals 12 residues. The CDR3 DNA follows: TGTGCCAGTACGGACAGTGGAAACACCATATATTTT. Its translation is CASTDSGNTIYF.

This clonotype was detected a few times. The chain couples TRBV7-9 to TRBJ2-1; D not resolved. The V end was cut by 4 bases, the J end by 8 bases, with 15 bases between. The germline CDR1 and CDR2 sequences are SEHNR and FQNEAQ (reference sequence). This CDR3 region has 14 residues. The CDR3 bases are TGTGCCAGCAGCTACCGGACCCGCGCGTATGAGCAGTTCTTC. It translates to CASSYRTRAYEQFF.

The chain uses TRBV2 and TRBJ2-2; D is unresolved. This CDR3 contains 12 residues. V lost 4 bases and J 9 bases, leaving 9 bases between the germline ends. CDR1 and CDR2 (germline): SNHLY, FYNNEI. In DNA form, the CDR3 reads TGTGCCAGCAGTGCCCCCGGGCGGGAGCTGTTTTTT. It codes for CASSAPGRELFF.

The CDR3 sequence is CASSEWSAGELFF. CDR3 DNA sequence: TGTGCCAGCAGTGAATGGAGTGCCGGGGAGCTGTTTTTT. The rearrangement uses TRBV25-1 and TRBJ2-2; D not resolved. The germline V gene encodes CDR1 MGHDK and CDR2 SYGVNS. Trimming pared 1 base from V and 6 bases from J, leaving 6 bases between. The length of the CDR3 is 13 residues.

This clonotype was seen repeatedly, ten times or more. This chain links TRBV7-2 with TRBJ2-1; D remains ambiguous. Germline CDR1 SGHTA, CDR2 FQGNSA. The CDR3 loop spans 12 amino acids. V was cut by 1 base and J by 4 bases, with 2 bases left in between. CDR3 sequence reads: CASSLGYNEQFF. CDR3 in DNA: TGTGCCAGCAGCTTAGGGTACAATGAGCAGTTCTTC.

The sample holds many counts of this clonotype. One end of the junction is discordant with germline, which a read error may explain. V gene TRBV6-2 or TRBV6-3 combines with J gene TRBJ2-7, with 14 bases fitting TRBD2. CDR3 length equals 15 residues. Per the germline V gene, CDR1 is MNHEY and CDR2 is SVGEGT. The CDR3 nucleotides read TGTGCCAGCAGTTCACCGGGACTAGCGGGGGCCCGACTACACTTC. Translating it yields CASSSPGLAGARLHF.